This T cell receptor beta chain comes out of a study of blood T cells in healthy people across ages. A J-beta primer mix and a sample-barcoded 5' primer were used in a second PCR of roughly 6 to 12 cycles. TCRdb analysed the 5' RACE reads with MiXCR anew, one entry per CDR3 protein. The data show roughly 1.9 million distinct CDR3 sequences, roughly two fifths seen once. The receptor was derived from a human donor in good health. The sequenced material came from blood.

CDR3 DNA sequence: TGTGCCAGCACTAACCGGGCCCCTAGGAACACCATATATTTT. The encoded protein is CASTNRAPRNTIYF. The V gene is TRBV11-2, the J gene TRBJ1-3; no firm D call. This CDR3 region has 14 residues. The V gene lost 7 bases and the J gene lost 7 bases, with 17 bases spanning the gap. From germline, CDR1 is SGHAT and CDR2 FQNNGV.